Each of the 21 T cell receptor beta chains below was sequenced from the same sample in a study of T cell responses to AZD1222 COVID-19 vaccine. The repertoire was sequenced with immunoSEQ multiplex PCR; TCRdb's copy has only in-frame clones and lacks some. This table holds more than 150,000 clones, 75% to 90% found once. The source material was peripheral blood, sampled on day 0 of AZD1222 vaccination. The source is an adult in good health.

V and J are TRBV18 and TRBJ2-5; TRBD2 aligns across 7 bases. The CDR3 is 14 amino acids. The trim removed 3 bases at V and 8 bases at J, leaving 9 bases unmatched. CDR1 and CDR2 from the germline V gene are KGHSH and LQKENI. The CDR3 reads CASSPRGGEVTQYF. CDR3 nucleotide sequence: TGTGCCAGCTCACCGCGGGGAGGGGAGGTCACCCAGTACTTC.

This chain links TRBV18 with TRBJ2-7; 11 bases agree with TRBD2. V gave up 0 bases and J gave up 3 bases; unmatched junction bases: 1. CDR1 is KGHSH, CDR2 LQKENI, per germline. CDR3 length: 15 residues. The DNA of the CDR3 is TGTGCCAGCTCACCACCGACTAGCGGGGACTACGAGCAGTACTTC. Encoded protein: CASSPPTSGDYEQYF.

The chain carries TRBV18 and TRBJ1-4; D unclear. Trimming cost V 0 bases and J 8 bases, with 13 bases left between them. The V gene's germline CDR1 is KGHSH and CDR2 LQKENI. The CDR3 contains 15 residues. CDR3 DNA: TGTGCCAGCTCACCACCCGCCACTGGGAAGGAAAAACTGTTTTTT. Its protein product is CASSPPATGKEKLFF.

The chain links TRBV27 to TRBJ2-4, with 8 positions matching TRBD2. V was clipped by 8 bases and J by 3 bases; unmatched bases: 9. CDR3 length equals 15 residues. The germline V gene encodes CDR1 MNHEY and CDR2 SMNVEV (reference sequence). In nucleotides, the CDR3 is TGTGCCAGCGGAAAAATGGGACTAGACAAAAACATTCAGTACTTC. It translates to CASGKMGLDKNIQYF.

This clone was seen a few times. The CDR3 DNA reads as TGCAGCGTTGTGTGGGGGCTGGGGAACAATCAGCCCCAGCATTTT. Amino acids: CSVVWGLGNNQPQHF. The J gene is TRBJ1-5, the V gene TRBV29-1; D is possibly TRBD1 (6 bases). V was shortened by 4 bases and J by 3 bases, with 16 bases between the two germline ends. This CDR3 has 15 amino acids. In germline, CDR1 is SQVTM, CDR2 ANQGSEA.

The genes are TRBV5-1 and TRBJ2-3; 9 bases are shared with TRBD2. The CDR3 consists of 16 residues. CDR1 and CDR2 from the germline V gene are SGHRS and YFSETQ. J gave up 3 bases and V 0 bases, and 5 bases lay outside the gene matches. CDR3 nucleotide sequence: TGCGCCAGCAGCTTGGCTAGCGGGGTCGGGACAGATACGCAGTATTTT. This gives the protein CASSLASGVGTDTQYF.

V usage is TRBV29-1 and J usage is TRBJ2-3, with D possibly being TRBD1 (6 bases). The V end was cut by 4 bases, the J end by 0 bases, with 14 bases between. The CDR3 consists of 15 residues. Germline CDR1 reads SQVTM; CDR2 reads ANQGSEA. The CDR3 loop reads CSVALTGPSTDTQYF. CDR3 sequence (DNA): TGCAGCGTTGCCCTGACAGGTCCAAGCACAGATACGCAGTATTTT.

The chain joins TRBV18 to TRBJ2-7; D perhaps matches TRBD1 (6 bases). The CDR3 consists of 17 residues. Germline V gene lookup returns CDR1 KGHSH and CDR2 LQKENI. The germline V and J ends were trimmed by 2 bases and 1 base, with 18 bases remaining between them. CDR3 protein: CASSPTPGQKGSYEQYF. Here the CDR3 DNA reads TGTGCCAGCTCACCAACACCTGGACAGAAAGGGTCCTACGAGCAGTACTTC.

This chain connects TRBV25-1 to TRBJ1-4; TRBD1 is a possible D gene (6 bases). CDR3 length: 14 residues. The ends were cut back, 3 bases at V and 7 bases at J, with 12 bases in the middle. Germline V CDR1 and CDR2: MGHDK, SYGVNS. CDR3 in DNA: TGTGCCAGCAGTGATAGGACAGATATTGAAAAACTGTTTTTT. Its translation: CASSDRTDIEKLFF.

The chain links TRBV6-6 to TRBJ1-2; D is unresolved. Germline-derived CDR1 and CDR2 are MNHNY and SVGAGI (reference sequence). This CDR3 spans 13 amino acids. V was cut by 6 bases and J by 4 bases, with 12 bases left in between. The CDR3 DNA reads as TGTGCCAGCAGCCCGACAAGCCCCTATGGCTACACCTTC. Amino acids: CASSPTSPYGYTF.

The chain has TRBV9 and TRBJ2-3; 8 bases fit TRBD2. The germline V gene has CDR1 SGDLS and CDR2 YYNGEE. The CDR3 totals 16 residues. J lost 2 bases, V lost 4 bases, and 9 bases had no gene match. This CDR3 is CASSRRTSGATDTQYF. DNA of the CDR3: TGTGCCAGCAGCCGACGTACTAGCGGAGCCACAGATACGCAGTATTTT.

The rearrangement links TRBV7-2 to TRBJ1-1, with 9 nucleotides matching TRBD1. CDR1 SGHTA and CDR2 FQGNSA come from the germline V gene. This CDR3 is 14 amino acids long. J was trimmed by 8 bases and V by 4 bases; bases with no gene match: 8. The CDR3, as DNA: TGTGCCAGCAGCTCGGGACAGGGCCTTCCCGAAGCTTTCTTT. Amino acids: CASSSGQGLPEAFF.

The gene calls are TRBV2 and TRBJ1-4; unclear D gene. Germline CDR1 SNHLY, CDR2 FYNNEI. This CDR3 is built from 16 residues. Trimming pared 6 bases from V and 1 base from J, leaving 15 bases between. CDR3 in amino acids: CASSIQGIQTNEKLFF. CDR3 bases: TGTGCCAGCAGCATACAAGGGATACAAACTAATGAAAAACTGTTTTTT. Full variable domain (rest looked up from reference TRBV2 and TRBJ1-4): EPEVTQTPSHQVTQMGQEVILRCVPISNHLYFYWYRQILGQKVEFLVSFYNNEISEKSEIFDDQFSVERPDGSNFTLKIRSTKLEDSAMYFCASSIQGIQTNEKLFFGSGTQLSVL.

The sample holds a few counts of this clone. The DNA for the CDR3 is TGTGCCACGTCCCGGGACATGGAGCCCCAGCATTTT. It specifies CATSRDMEPQHF. The V gene is TRBV2, the J gene TRBJ1-5; TRBD1 might be the D (6 bases). The CDR3 spans 12 residues. Germline CDR1 reads SNHLY; CDR2 reads FYNNEI. V lost 10 bases and J 8 bases, leaving 15 bases between the germline ends.

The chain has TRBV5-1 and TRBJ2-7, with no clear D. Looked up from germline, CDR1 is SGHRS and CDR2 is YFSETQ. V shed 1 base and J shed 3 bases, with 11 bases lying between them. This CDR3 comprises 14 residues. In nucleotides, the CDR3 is TGCGCCAGCAGCTTGTGGGATGGGGACTACGAGCAGTACTTC. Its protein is CASSLWDGDYEQYF. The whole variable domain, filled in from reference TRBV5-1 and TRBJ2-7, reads KAGVTQTPRYLIKTRGQQVTLSCSPISGHRSVSWYQQTPGQGLQFLFEYFSETQRNKGNFPGRFSGRQFSNSRSEMNVSTLELGDSALYLCASSLWDGDYEQYFGPGTRLTVT.

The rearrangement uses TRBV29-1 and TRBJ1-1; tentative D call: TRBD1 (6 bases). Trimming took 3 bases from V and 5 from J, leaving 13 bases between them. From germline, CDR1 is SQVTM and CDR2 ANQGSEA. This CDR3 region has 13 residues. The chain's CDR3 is CSVDTGSDTEAFF. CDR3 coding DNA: TGCAGCGTTGATACAGGGTCGGATACTGAAGCTTTCTTT.

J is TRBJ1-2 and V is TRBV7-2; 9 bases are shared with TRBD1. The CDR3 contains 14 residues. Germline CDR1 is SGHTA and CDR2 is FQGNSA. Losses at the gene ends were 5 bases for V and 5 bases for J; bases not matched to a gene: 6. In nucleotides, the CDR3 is TGTGCCAGCAGCACCCTGGACAGGGGATATGGCTACACCTTC. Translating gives CASSTLDRGYGYTF.

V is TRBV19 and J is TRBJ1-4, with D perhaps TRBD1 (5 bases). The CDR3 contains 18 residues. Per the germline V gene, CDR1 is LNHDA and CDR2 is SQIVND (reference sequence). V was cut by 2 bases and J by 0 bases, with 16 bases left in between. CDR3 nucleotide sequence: TGTGCCAGTAGTATACGGGCCAGGGCAGTTGCAACTAATGAAAAACTGTTTTTT. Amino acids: CASSIRARAVATNEKLFF.

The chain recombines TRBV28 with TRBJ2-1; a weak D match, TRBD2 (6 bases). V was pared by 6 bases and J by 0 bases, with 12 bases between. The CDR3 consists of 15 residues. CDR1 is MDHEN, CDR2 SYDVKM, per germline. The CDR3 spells CASSRPGGSYNEQFF. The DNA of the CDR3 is TGTGCCAGCAGCCGTCCCGGGGGCTCCTACAATGAGCAGTTCTTC.

The CDR3: CASSPLRDIREKLFF. CDR3 coding DNA: TGTGCCAGCTCACCCTTAAGGGACATCCGAGAAAAACTGTTTTTT. This chain joins TRBV18 and TRBJ1-4; tentatively, D is TRBD1 (6 bases). V lost 3 bases to trimming and J lost 8 bases, with 16 bases between them. This CDR3 is built from 15 residues. Germline V gene data show CDR1 as KGHSH and CDR2 as LQKENI.

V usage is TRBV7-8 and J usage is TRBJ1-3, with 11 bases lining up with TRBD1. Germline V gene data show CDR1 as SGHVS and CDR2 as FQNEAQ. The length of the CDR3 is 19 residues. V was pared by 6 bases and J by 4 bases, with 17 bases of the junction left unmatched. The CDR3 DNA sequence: TGTGCCAGCAGGTCGGGGAGGACAGGGGGCCGGTTCGCGGGAAACACCATATATTTT. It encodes CASRSGRTGGRFAGNTIYF.